The following is a T cell receptor (beta chain) sequence with its context. This sample is part of a study of technical replicates of blood from a few donors. TCRdb's table, derived via immunoSEQ multiplex PCR, lists solely in-frame clones and lacks some. The sample lists about 80,000 clones; roughly 98% were seen once. This CDR3 comprises 15 residues. The J segment lost 3 bases and the V segment lost 8 bases, leaving 12 bases of the junction unmatched. Germline CDR1 MDHEN, CDR2 SYDVKM. This chain connects TRBV28 to TRBJ2-7, with 8 positions matching TRBD2. This TCR derives from a human donor in good health. The sample taken for sequencing was T cells isolated from PBMCs. The CDR3 DNA is TGTGCCAGCCAGAGAGGGACTAGTTGGGGCTACGAGCAGTACTTC. Translation: CASQRGTSWGYEQYF.